The present TCR beta chain was sequenced within a study of PD-1 and CTLA-4 blockade in melanoma. V lost 5 bases, J lost 0 bases, and 12 bases stayed unmatched. Germline V CDR1 and CDR2: SEHNR, FQNEAQ (reference sequence). This CDR3 has 17 amino acids. Produced via immunoSEQ multiplex PCR; TCRdb's table is partial and in-frame only. The sample lists around 20,000 clones, about 91% occurring once. This receptor was obtained from a human donor with melanoma. Material: CD8+ T cells from peripheral blood, obtained before anti-PD-1 treatment. The chain links TRBV7-9 to TRBJ2-7; TRBD1 aligns across 8 bases. CDR3 DNA: TGTGCCAGCAGCCCGAGCCCCGGACAGGGCCTCTCCTACGAGCAGTACTTC. It encodes CASSPSPGQGLSYEQYF.